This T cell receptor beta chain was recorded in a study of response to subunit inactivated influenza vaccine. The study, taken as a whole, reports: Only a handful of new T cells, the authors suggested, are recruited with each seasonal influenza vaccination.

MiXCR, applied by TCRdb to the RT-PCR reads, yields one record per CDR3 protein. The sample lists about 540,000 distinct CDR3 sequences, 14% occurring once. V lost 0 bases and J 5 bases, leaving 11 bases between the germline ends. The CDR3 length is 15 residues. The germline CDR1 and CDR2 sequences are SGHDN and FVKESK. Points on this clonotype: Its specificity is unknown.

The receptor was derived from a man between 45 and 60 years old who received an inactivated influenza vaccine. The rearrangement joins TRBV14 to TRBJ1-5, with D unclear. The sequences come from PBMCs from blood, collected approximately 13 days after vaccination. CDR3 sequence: CASSQDRPKDQPQHF. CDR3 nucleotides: TGTGCCAGCAGCCAAGATCGGCCAAAAGATCAGCCCCAGCATTTT.